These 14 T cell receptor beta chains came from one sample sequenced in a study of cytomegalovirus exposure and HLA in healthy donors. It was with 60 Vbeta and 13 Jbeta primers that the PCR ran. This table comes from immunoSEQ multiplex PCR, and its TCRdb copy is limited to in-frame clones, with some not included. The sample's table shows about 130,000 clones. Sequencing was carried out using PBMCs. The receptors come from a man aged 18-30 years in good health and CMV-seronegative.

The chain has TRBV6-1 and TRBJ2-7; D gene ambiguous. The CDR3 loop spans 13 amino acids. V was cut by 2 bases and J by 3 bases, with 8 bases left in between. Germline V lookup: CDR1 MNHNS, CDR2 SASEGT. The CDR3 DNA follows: TGTGCCAGCAGTGAAAGTGGCCTCTACGAGCAGTACTTC. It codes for CASSESGLYEQYF.

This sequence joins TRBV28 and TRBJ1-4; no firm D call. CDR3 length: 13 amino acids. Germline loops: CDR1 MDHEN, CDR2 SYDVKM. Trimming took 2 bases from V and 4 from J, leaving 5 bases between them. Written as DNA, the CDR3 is TGTGCCAGCAGTTTAGAGGGTAATGAAAAACTGTTTTTT. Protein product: CASSLEGNEKLFF.

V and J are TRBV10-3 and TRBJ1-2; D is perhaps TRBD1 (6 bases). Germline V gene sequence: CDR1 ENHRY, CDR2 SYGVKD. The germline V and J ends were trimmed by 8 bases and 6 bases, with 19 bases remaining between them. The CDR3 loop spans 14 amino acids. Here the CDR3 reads CAISSGGGGHGYTF. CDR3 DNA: TGTGCCATCTCGTCGGGAGGGGGGGGGCATGGCTACACCTTC.

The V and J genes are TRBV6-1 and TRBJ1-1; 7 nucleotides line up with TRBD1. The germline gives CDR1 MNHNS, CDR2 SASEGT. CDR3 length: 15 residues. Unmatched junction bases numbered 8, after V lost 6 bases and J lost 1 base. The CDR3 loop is CASRRDRTWNTEAFF. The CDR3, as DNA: TGTGCCAGCAGAAGGGACAGAACGTGGAACACTGAAGCTTTCTTT.

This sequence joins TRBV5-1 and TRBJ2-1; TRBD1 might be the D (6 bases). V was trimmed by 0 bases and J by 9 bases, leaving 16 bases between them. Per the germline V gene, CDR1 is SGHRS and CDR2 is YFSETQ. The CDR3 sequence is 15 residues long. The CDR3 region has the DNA TGCGCCAGCAGCTTGGCCGAAAACAGGGTCGGTGAGCAGTTCTTC. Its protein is CASSLAENRVGEQFF.

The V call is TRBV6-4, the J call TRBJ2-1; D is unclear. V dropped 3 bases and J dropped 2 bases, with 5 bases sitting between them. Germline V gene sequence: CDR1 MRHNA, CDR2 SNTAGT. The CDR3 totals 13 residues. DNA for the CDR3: TGTGCCAGCAGTGATGACACCTACAATGAGCAGTTCTTC. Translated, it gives CASSDDTYNEQFF.

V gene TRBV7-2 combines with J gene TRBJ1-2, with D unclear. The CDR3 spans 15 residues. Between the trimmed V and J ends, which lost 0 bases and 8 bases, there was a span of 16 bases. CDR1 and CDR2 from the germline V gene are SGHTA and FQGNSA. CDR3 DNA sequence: TGTGCCAGCAGCTTAGCCCCGCCCGCATCGGGAGGCTACACCTTC. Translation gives CASSLAPPASGGYTF.

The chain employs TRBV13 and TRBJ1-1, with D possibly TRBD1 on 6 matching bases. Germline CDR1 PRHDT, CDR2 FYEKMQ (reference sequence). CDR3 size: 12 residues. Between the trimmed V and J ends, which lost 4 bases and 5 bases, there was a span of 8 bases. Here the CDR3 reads CASSSRGTEAFF. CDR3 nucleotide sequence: TGTGCCAGCAGCTCAAGGGGGACTGAAGCTTTCTTT.

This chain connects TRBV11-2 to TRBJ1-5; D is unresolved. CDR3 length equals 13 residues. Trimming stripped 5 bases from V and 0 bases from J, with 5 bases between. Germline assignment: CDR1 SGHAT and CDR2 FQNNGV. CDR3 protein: CASSQYSNQPQHF. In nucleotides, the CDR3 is TGTGCCAGCAGCCAGTATAGCAATCAGCCCCAGCATTTT.

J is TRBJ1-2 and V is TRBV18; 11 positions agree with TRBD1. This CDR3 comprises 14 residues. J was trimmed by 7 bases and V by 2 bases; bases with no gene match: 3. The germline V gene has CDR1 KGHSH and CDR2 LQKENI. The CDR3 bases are TGTGCCAGCTCACCAGACGGGACAGGGGGTGGCTACACCTTC. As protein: CASSPDGTGGGYTF.

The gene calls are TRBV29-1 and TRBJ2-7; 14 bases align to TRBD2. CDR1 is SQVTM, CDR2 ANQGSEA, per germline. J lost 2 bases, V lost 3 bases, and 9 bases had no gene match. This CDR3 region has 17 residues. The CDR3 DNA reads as TGCAGCGTTGAGGGACTAGCGGGAGCGAGGGATACCTACGAGCAGTACTTC. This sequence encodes CSVEGLAGARDTYEQYF.

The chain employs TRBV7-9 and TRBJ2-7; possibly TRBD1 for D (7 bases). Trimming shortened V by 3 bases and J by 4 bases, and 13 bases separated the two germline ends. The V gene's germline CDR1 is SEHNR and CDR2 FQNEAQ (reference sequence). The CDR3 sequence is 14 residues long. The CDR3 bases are TGTGCCAGCAGCTTTGGCGGGACAGCTTACGAGCAGTACTTC. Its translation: CASSFGGTAYEQYF.

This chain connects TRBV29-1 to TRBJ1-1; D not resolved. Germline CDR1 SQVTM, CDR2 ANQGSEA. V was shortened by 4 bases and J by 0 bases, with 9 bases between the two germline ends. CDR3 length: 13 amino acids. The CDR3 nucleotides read TGCAGCGTTGTTGGGCTAATGAACACTGAAGCTTTCTTT. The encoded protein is CSVVGLMNTEAFF.

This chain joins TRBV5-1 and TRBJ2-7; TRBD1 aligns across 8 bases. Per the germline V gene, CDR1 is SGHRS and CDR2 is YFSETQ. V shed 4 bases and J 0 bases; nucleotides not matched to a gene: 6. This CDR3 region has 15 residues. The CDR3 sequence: CASSHSQGASYEQYF. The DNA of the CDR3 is TGCGCCAGCAGCCACTCCCAGGGGGCCTCCTACGAGCAGTACTTC.